These 5 T cell receptor beta chains were all obtained from the same sample, sequenced in a study of human T cells and chemical hapten exposure. In TCRdb, the RACE reads were re-called with MiXCR into one record per CDR3 protein. The sample shows 300,000 to 400,000 distinct CDR3 sequences, about 7% of them seen only once. Time point described: patch test 1, 2 weeks after DPC sensitization. The treatment is: therapeutic diphenylcyclopropenone sensitization with weekly scalp DPC. Source: whole blood, taken in connection with sensitization to the hapten diphenylcyclopropenone (DPC). These receptors were collected from a young woman with alopecia areata. Some clones in this sample may be carry-over from other donors' samples.

The chain links TRBV20-1 to TRBJ2-7; 7 bases are shared with TRBD1. Germline V gene data show CDR1 as DFQATT and CDR2 as SNEGSKA (reference sequence). The J segment lost 1 base and the V segment lost 5 bases, leaving 8 bases of the junction unmatched. This CDR3 has 14 residues. CDR3 sequence (DNA): TGCAGTGCTGCTACAGGGGCCCTATCCTACGAGCAGTACTTC. This encodes CSAATGALSYEQYF.

V gene TRBV20-1 combines with J gene TRBJ2-7; the D is unclear. The ends were cut back, 3 bases at V and 5 bases at J, with 11 bases in the middle. The CDR3 sequence is 12 residues long. Germline loops: CDR1 DFQATT, CDR2 SNEGSKA (reference sequence). The CDR3 nucleotides are TGCAGTGCTAGTACGACTCGGGACGAGCAGTACTTC. It yields the protein CSASTTRDEQYF.

This clonotype was seen many times. The chain combines TRBV6-5 with TRBJ2-7; 7 bases agree with TRBD2. Germline CDR1 reads MNHEY; CDR2 reads SVGAGI. This CDR3 spans 15 amino acids. V shed 1 base, J shed 2 bases, and the junction held 5 bases outside the gene matches. CDR3 DNA sequence: TGTGCCAGCAGTTACTTCCCCGGGACTACCTACGAGCAGTACTTC. Amino acids: CASSYFPGTTYEQYF.

This clonotype has a count of ten or more. The chain carries TRBV9 and TRBJ2-3; TRBD1 is a possible D gene (6 bases). The germline V and J ends were trimmed by 0 bases and 7 bases, with 9 bases remaining between them. The germline V gene encodes CDR1 SGDLS and CDR2 YYNGEE. This CDR3 spans 13 amino acids. The CDR3: CASSVVGTNTQYF. In DNA, the CDR3 is TGTGCCAGCAGCGTAGTAGGGACAAATACGCAGTATTTT.

The V and J genes are TRBV6-6 and TRBJ2-5; 7 bases are a match to TRBD1. V shed 5 bases, J shed 10 bases, and the junction held 13 bases outside the gene matches. The CDR3 runs to 14 residues. Germline CDR1 is MNHNY and CDR2 is SVGAGI (reference sequence). This CDR3 is CASSIGTAEHFQYF. The CDR3 DNA follows: TGTGCCAGCAGTATCGGGACAGCCGAACACTTCCAGTACTTC.